This TCR beta chain was documented in a study of cytomegalovirus exposure and HLA in healthy donors. Whole-study findings and limits: A list of roughly 180 TCR beta chains associated with cytomegalovirus was given.

The sample holds one count of this clone. The antigen remains unidentified. The CDR3 has 13 amino acids. Germline trimming cut 3 bases from V and 9 bases from J; bases unmatched to any gene: 7. Per the germline V gene, CDR1 is MGHDK and CDR2 is SYGVNS. These donors, healthy bone marrow donors, were studied. The primer mix had 60 Vbeta and 13 Jbeta primers. Clones were read by immunoSEQ multiplex PCR, and TCRdb kept only the in-frame ones, dropping some. The sample carries 120,000 or so clones, 74% recorded once. Sequencing was carried out using PBMCs. The sequence was obtained from a woman in her forties or fifties in good health and CMV-seropositive. The V and J genes are TRBV25-1 and TRBJ1-2; TRBD1 matches at 7 bases. The CDR3 nucleotides are TGTGCCAGCAGTGACCGAGACAGGGTCAGCTACACCTTC. Translating it yields CASSDRDRVSYTF.